This TCR beta chain derives from a study of CD8+ T cells in alopecia areata. It was cDNA, reverse transcribed from extracted RNA, that served as the sequencing template. Measured with immunoSEQ multiplex PCR; TCRdb has only the in-frame clones, and not every one. The sample comprises about 150,000 clones, 40% to 50% of which are singletons, and more than 6.5% rests with the top ten. About this clone itself: The junction departs from the called germline gene at one end, perhaps through a read error.

Germline CDR1 and CDR2: SGHRS and YFSETQ. The CDR3 loop spans 12 amino acids. The origin of this receptor is a human donor with alopecia areata. V usage is TRBV5-1 and J usage is TRBJ1-2, with D uncertain. Source material: CD4+ T cells sorted from blood. CDR3 loop: CASSSGNSGYTF. CDR3 DNA: TGCGCCAGCAGCTCGGGGAACTCTGGCTACACCTTC.